Included here is one TCR beta chain sequence, with context. Each CDR3 protein is one row after TCRdb ran MiXCR on the 5' RACE reads. The sample has about 92,000 distinct CDR3 sequences; approximately 12% are singletons. Between the trimmed V and J ends, which lost 5 bases and 0 bases, there was a span of 11 bases. CDR3 length equals 15 residues. Germline loops: CDR1 KGHDR, CDR2 SFDVKD. Time point denoted: sample taken at primary tumor resection. The data stem from a study of spatial heterogeneity in lung cancer. The chain combines TRBV24-1 with TRBJ2-3; D is ambiguous. The sample was PBMCs, taken at surgery. The source of this sequence is a male donor with early-stage non-small cell lung cancer. The DNA for the CDR3 is TGTGCCACCAGTGCCCGGACGGCAAGCACAGATACGCAGTATTTT. Its translation is CATSARTASTDTQYF.